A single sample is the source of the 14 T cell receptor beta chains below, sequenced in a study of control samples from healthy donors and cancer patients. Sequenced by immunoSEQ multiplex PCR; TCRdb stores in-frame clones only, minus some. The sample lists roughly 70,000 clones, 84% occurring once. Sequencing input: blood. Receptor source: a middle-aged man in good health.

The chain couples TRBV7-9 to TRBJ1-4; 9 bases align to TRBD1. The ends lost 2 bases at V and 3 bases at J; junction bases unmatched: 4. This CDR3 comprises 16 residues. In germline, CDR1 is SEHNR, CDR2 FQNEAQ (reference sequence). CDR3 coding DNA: TGTGCCAGCAGCTTATATACAGGGGGCCCTAATGAAAAACTGTTTTTT. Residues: CASSLYTGGPNEKLFF.

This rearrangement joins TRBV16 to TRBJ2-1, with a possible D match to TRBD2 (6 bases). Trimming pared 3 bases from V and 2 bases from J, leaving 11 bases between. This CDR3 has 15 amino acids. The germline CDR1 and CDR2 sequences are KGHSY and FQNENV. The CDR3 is CASSHLTSPYNEQFF. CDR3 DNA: TGTGCCAGCAGCCACCTCACTAGCCCCTACAATGAGCAGTTCTTC.

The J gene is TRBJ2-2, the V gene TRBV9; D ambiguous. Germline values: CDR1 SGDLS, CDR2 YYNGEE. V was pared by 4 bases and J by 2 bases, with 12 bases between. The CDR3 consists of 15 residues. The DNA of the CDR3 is TGTGCCAGCAGCCCCATGAGTTTTAACACCGGGGAGCTGTTTTTT. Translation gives CASSPMSFNTGELFF.

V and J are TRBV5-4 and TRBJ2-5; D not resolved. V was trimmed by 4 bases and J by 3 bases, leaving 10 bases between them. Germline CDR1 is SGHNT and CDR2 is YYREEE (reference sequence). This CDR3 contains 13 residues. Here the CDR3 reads CASSLVSEETQYF. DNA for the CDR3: TGTGCCAGCAGCCTGGTTTCAGAAGAGACCCAGTACTTC.

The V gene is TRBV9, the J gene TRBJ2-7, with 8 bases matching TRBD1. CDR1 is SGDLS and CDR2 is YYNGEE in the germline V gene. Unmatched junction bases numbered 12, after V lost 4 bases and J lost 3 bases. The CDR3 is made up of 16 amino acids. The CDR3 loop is CASSSSPRQGIYEQYF. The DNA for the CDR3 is TGTGCCAGCAGCTCTAGCCCCAGACAGGGGATCTACGAGCAGTACTTC.

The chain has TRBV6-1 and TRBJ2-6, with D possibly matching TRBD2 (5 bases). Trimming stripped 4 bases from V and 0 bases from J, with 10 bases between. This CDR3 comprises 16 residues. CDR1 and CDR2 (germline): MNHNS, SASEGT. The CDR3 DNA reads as TGTGCCAGCAGTGCCTTGGACTCCTCTGGGGCCAACGTCCTGACTTTC. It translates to CASSALDSSGANVLTF.

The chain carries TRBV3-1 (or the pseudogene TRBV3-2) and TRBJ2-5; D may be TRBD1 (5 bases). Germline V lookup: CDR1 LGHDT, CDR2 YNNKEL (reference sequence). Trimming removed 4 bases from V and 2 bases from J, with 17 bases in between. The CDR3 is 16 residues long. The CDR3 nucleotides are TGTGCCAGCAGCCGGGCAGAGGCAGGGCTTCAAGAGACCCAGTACTTC. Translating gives CASSRAEAGLQETQYF.

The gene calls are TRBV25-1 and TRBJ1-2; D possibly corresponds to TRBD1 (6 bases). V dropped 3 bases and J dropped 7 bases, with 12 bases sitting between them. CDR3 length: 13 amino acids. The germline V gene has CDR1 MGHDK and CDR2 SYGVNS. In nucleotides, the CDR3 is TGTGCCAGCAGTGATACCTCCAGGGGTGGCTACACCTTC. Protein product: CASSDTSRGGYTF.

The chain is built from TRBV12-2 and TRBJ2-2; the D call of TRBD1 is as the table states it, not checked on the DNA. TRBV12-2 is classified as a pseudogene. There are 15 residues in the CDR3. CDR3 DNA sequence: TGTGCAAGTCGCCCCACCGGCAGGGGGCCCGGGGAGCTGTTTTTT. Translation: CASRPTGRGPGELFF.

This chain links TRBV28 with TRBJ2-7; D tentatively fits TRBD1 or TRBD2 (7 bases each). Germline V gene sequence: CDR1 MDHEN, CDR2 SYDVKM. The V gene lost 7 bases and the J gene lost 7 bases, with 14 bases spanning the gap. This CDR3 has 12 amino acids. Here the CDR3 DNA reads TGTGCCAGCACAGGGGGGGCTGAGGAGCAGTACTTC. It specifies CASTGGAEEQYF. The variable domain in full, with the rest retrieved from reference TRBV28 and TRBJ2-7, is DVKVTQSSRYLVKRTGEKVFLECVQDMDHENMFWYRQDPGLGLRLIYFSYDVKMKEKGDIPEGYSVSREKKERFSLILESASTNQTSMYLCASTGGAEEQYFGPGTRLTVT.

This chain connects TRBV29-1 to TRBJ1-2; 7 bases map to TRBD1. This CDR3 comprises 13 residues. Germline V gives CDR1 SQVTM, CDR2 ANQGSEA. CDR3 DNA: TGCTTTTCTCGGGACAGCAGCTTGGGTGGCTACACCTTC. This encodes CFSRDSSLGGYTF.

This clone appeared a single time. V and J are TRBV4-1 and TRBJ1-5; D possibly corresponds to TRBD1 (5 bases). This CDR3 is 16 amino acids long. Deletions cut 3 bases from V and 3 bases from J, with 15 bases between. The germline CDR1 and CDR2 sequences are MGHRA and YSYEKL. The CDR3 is CASSHPGRRNNQPQHF. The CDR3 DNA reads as TGCGCCAGCAGCCACCCGGGACGGAGGAACAATCAGCCCCAGCATTTT.

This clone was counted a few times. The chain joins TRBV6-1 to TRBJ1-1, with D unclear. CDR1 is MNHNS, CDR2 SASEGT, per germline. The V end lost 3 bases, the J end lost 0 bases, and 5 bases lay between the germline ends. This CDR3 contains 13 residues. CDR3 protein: CASSDRMNTEAFF. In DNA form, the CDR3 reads TGTGCCAGCAGTGACCGGATGAACACTGAAGCTTTCTTT.

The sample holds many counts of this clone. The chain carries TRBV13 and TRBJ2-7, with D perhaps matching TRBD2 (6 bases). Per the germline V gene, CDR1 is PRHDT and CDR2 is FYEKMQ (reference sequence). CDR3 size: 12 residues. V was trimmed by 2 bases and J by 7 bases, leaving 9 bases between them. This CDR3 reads CASSLRAGEQYF. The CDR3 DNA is TGTGCCAGCAGCTTACGGGCGGGGGAGCAGTACTTC.